This TCR beta chain emerged from a study of Graves' ophthalmopathy and Graves' hyperthyroidism. Whole-study findings and limits: Separation of ophthalmopathy from stable hyperthyroidism was achieved by a 13-signature model, at approximately 90% sensitivity and around 81% specificity. Most expanded thyroid clonotypes above 0.001 frequency also appeared in blood. With 70.59% sensitivity and about 74% specificity, the model predicted ophthalmopathy progression.

A diagnosis was made from clinical symptoms together with serum thyroxine, TRAb, thyroid ultrasound and orbital computed tomography. The study amplified TCR beta CDR3 regions using RNA transcripts. RT-PCR in the first round used HTBI primers; a second-round multiplex PCR followed. TCRdb fed the multiplex PCR reads into MiXCR, producing one record per CDR3 protein. This sample has 650,000 to 900,000 distinct CDR3 sequences, with roughly two fifths found just once. The CDR3 loop spans 12 amino acids. V lost 3 bases and J 5 bases, leaving 11 bases between the germline ends. Germline CDR1 is DFQATT and CDR2 is SNEGSKA (reference sequence). In regard to this clonotype: Its antigen is undetermined.

The sequence came from an adult man with Graves' ophthalmopathy. V is TRBV20-1 and J is TRBJ2-7; no reliable D call. Specimen: peripheral blood. Here the CDR3 reads CSASASIDEQYF. CDR3 nucleotides: TGCAGTGCTAGTGCCTCAATTGACGAGCAGTACTTC.